This TCR beta chain was captured in a study of cytomegalovirus exposure and HLA in healthy donors. Germline CDR1 MNHEY, CDR2 SMNVEV (reference sequence). The CDR3 is 14 amino acids. Trimming removed 3 bases from V and 1 base from J, with 9 bases in between. About this clone: Its antigen is not known.

Study observations and caveats: Later analysis indicated greater clonal expansion among HLA-associated TCR beta chains than among equally common other chains.

Amplification used 60 Vbeta primers and 13 Jbeta primers. TCRdb keeps only in-frame clones here, not all; method: immunoSEQ multiplex PCR. The sample holds 30,000 to 35,000 clones; 80% are singletons and the top ten take 5.5% to 7%. The chain recombines TRBV27 with TRBJ1-1; perhaps TRBD1 as D (5 bases). Sequencing was done on a sample of PBMCs. The TCR comes from a male donor in good health and CMV-seronegative. The CDR3 reads CASSLTVPNTEAFF. The CDR3 DNA reads TGTGCCAGCAGTTTGACAGTTCCGAACACTGAAGCTTTCTTT.